The 26 T cell receptor beta chains presented below share a single source sample, sequenced in a study of vaccination and CD4 T cells after COVID-19. Indicated treatment: approximately nine-day PBMC culture with coronavirus spike peptide pools or control peptides (ViraFEST assay). Sequencing of DNA taken from cultured CD4+ T cells relied on the Oncomine TCR Beta short-read assay. TCRdb reprocessed the PCR reads via MiXCR and lists one record per CDR3 protein. The table has over 9,000 distinct CDR3 sequences, 66% seen once. These TCRs' antigens remain unknown. Specimen: CD4+ T cells from blood, cultured in vitro. The receptors were sampled from a human donor who had recovered from COVID-19.

This clonotype was counted a single time. The V and J genes are TRBV7-2 and TRBJ2-6; 7 bases align to TRBD2. The length of the CDR3 is 17 residues. The trim removed 5 bases at V and 0 bases at J, leaving 7 bases unmatched. Germline V lookup: CDR1 SGHTA, CDR2 FQGNSA. The CDR3 DNA is TGTGCCAGCAGCCCAAAAGGCGGGAGCTCTGGGGCCAACGTCCTGACTTTC. As protein: CASSPKGGSSGANVLTF.

This chain uses TRBV20-1 with TRBJ1-2; D is unclear. Trimming left V 4 bases short and J 0 bases short, with 15 bases between. This CDR3 has 15 residues. Germline CDR1 DFQATT, CDR2 SNEGSKA (reference sequence). CDR3 bases: TGCAGTGCTAACCCCCCACAGCCTCCTAACTATGGCTACACCTTC. Protein product: CSANPPQPPNYGYTF.

This chain uses TRBV7-3 with TRBJ1-6, with TRBD1 matching over 11 bases. CDR1 SGHTA and CDR2 FQGTGA come from the germline V gene. With 5 bases clipped from V and 3 bases from J, the junction kept 9 bases outside the gene matches. CDR3 size: 18 residues. CDR3 amino acids: CASSRKPGTGGYNSPLHF. DNA for the CDR3: TGTGCCAGCAGCCGGAAACCAGGGACAGGGGGCTATAATTCACCCCTCCACTTT.

The genes are TRBV6-1 and TRBJ1-1, with D hard to call. Germline V gene sequence: CDR1 MNHNS, CDR2 SASEGT. The CDR3 runs to 14 residues. Trimming cost V 6 bases and J 1 base, with 12 bases left between them. The CDR3 region has the DNA TGTGCCAGCAGCTTTGCGGGGAGGAACACTGAAGCTTTCTTT. Encoded protein: CASSFAGRNTEAFF.

The chain couples TRBV6-1 to TRBJ1-4; D possibly corresponds to TRBD1 (6 bases). The CDR3 sequence is 13 residues long. The V end was cut by 4 bases, the J end by 14 bases, with 17 bases between. The germline V gene has CDR1 MNHNS and CDR2 SASEGT. The DNA for the CDR3 is TGTGCCAGCAGTGTTCGGACAGAGACAGTCCTGTTTTTT. It codes for CASSVRTETVLFF.

The CDR3 DNA sequence: TGTGCCAGAAGCTTGGTTGGGGTTGTGAGCTATGGCTACACCTTC. It is translated as CARSLVGVVSYGYTF. This sequence joins TRBV5-3 and TRBJ1-2; D gene ambiguous. TRBV5-3 is reported as an ORF; its role is uncertain. The CDR3 loop spans 15 amino acids. Trimming took off 0 bases at V and 4 bases at J, with 13 bases between the two ends.

This sequence joins TRBV7-9 and TRBJ2-1; 10 positions match TRBD1. Near its end, the DNA agrees better with TRBJ2-7, so the J call may be wrong. The CDR3 sequence is 14 residues long. Germline assignment: CDR1 SEHNR and CDR2 FQNEAQ (reference sequence). CDR3 sequence reads: CASTTGTGAREQYF. In DNA form, the CDR3 reads TGTGCCAGCACCACCGGGACAGGGGCCCGCGAGCAGTACTTC.

The CDR3 reads CASSFGSGGFGSPLHF. The CDR3 nucleotides are TGTGCCAGTAGTTTCGGCTCAGGGGGCTTCGGTTCACCCCTCCACTTT. J is TRBJ1-6 and V is TRBV19; 8 bases line up with TRBD1. The CDR3 length is 16 residues. Per the germline V gene, CDR1 is LNHDA and CDR2 is SQIVND (reference sequence). J gave up 9 bases and V 5 bases, and 12 bases lay outside the gene matches.

The chain has TRBV6-1 and TRBJ1-2, with no clear D. V was trimmed by 3 bases and J by 0 bases, leaving 14 bases between them. Germline loops: CDR1 MNHNS, CDR2 SASEGT. This CDR3 has 16 residues. The CDR3 DNA sequence: TGTGCCAGCAGTGATGTCCGTCGACGAGCTAACTATGGCTACACCTTC. Translating gives CASSDVRRRANYGYTF.

The J gene is TRBJ1-6, the V gene TRBV30; D unresolved. The CDR3 extends over 13 amino acids. Trimming took off 5 bases at V and 7 bases at J, with 12 bases between the two ends. Germline-derived CDR1 and CDR2 are GTSNPN and SVGIG (reference sequence). The CDR3 loop reads CAWLSRTNSPLHF. In nucleotides, the CDR3 is TGTGCCTGGCTCTCACGGACGAATTCACCCCTCCACTTT.

On this clonotype itself: An end of the junction does not agree with germline; a read error may underlie this. This chain uses TRBV2 with TRBJ1-2, with D possibly matching TRBD1 (6 bases). Germline V lookup: CDR1 SNHLY, CDR2 FYNNEI. The CDR3 totals 11 residues. CDR3 region: CASSIKGGYTF. In DNA, the CDR3 is TGTGCCAGCAGTATTAAGGGGGGCTACACCTTT.

This clonotype has only a few counts. The chain links TRBV27 to TRBJ1-1; a weak D match, TRBD1 (5 bases). Trimming cost V 8 bases and J 4 bases, with 20 bases left between them. The CDR3 totals 15 residues. The germline CDR1 and CDR2 sequences are MNHEY and SMNVEV (reference sequence). In DNA, the CDR3 is TGTGCCAGCCGCATACCCGGTCGGGGGGGCACTGAAGCTTTCTTT. Protein product: CASRIPGRGGTEAFF.

The sample holds a few counts of this clonotype. This chain links TRBV2 with TRBJ1-2; 8 nucleotides agree with TRBD1. V lost 7 bases to trimming and J lost 6 bases; unmatched junction nucleotides: 7. The germline V gene encodes CDR1 SNHLY and CDR2 FYNNEI. The CDR3 consists of 13 residues. The CDR3 DNA reads TGTGCCAGCACCTGGACAGGGATTGATGGCTACACCTTC. Protein: CASTWTGIDGYTF.

This clonotype showed up just a few times. This chain connects TRBV20-1 to TRBJ1-5, with 10 bases that match TRBD1. V gave up 0 bases and J gave up 5 bases; unmatched junction bases: 7. The CDR3 contains 16 residues. Germline V gene lookup returns CDR1 DFQATT and CDR2 SNEGSKA (reference sequence). CDR3 DNA sequence: TGCAGTGCTAGAGATGGGCGGACAGGGGGTCATCAGCCCCAGCATTTT. Residues: CSARDGRTGGHQPQHF.

The chain couples TRBV19 to TRBJ2-1; no definite D call. From germline, CDR1 is LNHDA and CDR2 SQIVND (reference sequence). The CDR3 sequence is 15 residues long. V lost 6 bases and J 5 bases, leaving 17 bases between the germline ends. The CDR3 nucleotides read TGTGCCAGTAGAGATCGCACCACACCAAACAATGAGCAGTTCTTC. As protein: CASRDRTTPNNEQFF.

The chain carries TRBV7-2 and TRBJ2-2, with TRBD1 matching 9 bases. This CDR3 comprises 15 residues. Germline V CDR1 and CDR2: SGHTA, FQGNSA. The V segment lost 6 bases and the J segment 7 bases; nucleotides outside the gene matches: 9. The CDR3: CASSPTGGAVGELFF. DNA of the CDR3: TGTGCCAGCAGTCCAACAGGGGGCGCAGTCGGGGAGCTGTTTTTT.

The chain is built from TRBV4-1 and TRBJ1-2, with TRBD1 matching 7 bases. V gave up 5 bases and J gave up 5 bases; unmatched junction bases: 11. The CDR3 covers 15 residues. CDR1 and CDR2 from the germline V gene are MGHRA and YSYEKL. DNA of the CDR3: TGCGCCAGCAGCTTAGAGCCGAGACAGGGATATGGCTACACCTTC. Translation: CASSLEPRQGYGYTF.

In this sample, this clonotype turned up a few times. The chain couples TRBV20-1 to TRBJ1-2; D possibly corresponds to TRBD1 (5 bases). Deletions cut 0 bases from V and 5 bases from J, with 13 bases between. In germline, CDR1 is DFQATT, CDR2 SNEGSKA (reference sequence). CDR3 size: 14 residues. The CDR3 is CSARDLARAYGYTF. In nucleotides, the CDR3 is TGCAGTGCTAGAGATTTGGCCAGGGCGTATGGCTACACCTTC.

Only a few counts were recorded for this clonotype. The chain recombines TRBV28 with TRBJ1-2; TRBD1 is a possible D gene (5 bases). V was clipped by 3 bases and J by 7 bases, with 12 bases between them. Germline CDR1 MDHEN, CDR2 SYDVKM. CDR3 length equals 13 residues. The CDR3 is CASSFGGVGGYTF. The CDR3 DNA reads TGTGCCAGCAGTTTTGGAGGGGTCGGTGGCTACACCTTC.

The CDR3 loop reads CASSKRAAPNYGYTF. The CDR3 region has the DNA TGTGCCAGCAGCAAAAGGGCAGCGCCTAACTATGGCTACACCTTC. This chain joins TRBV21-1 and TRBJ1-2. TRBV21-1 is given as a pseudogene. The CDR3 has 15 amino acids.

The chain carries TRBV20-1 and TRBJ1-1, with D possibly being TRBD1 (5 bases). Looked up from germline, CDR1 is DFQATT and CDR2 is SNEGSKA (reference sequence). This CDR3 is built from 15 residues. V lost 3 bases and J 7 bases, leaving 21 bases between the germline ends. CDR3 protein: CSARGGPARSGEAFF. The CDR3 DNA follows: TGCAGTGCTAGGGGGGGACCGGCCCGTTCGGGTGAAGCTTTCTTT.

The rearrangement links TRBV12-3 or TRBV12-4 to TRBJ1-2, with 9 bases that match TRBD1. CDR3 length equals 16 residues. Unmatched junction bases numbered 9, after V lost 7 bases and J lost 0 bases. The CDR3 loop is CASNNRDRVPNYGYTF. CDR3 sequence (DNA): TGTGCCAGCAATAACCGGGACAGGGTGCCTAACTATGGCTACACCTTC.

The count of this clonotype is one. The chain is built from TRBV6-1 and TRBJ1-5; D possibly corresponds to TRBD1 (6 bases). This CDR3 spans 19 amino acids. Looked up from germline, CDR1 is MNHNS and CDR2 is SASEGT. V shed 2 bases and J shed 3 bases, with 23 bases lying between them. This CDR3 is CASSEFYRSGGRTNQPQHF. The CDR3 nucleotides read TGTGCCAGCAGTGAATTTTATAGGTCTGGGGGGCGCACCAATCAGCCCCAGCATTTT.

The chain recombines TRBV5-4 with TRBJ2-2; D call uncertain. From germline, CDR1 is SGHNT and CDR2 YYREEE (reference sequence). With 1 base removed from V and 5 bases from J, the gap between germline ends came to 12 bases. The CDR3 sequence is 15 residues long. In nucleotides, the CDR3 is TGTGCCAGCAGCTTGTTCGGGTCCGGGACCGGGGAGCTGTTTTTT. Translating gives CASSLFGSGTGELFF.

V is TRBV20-1 and J is TRBJ2-3; D unresolved. V lost 3 bases and J 3 bases, leaving 10 bases between the germline ends. Looked up from germline, CDR1 is DFQATT and CDR2 is SNEGSKA (reference sequence). The CDR3 runs 13 residues. The CDR3: CSASAIGTDTQYF. DNA for the CDR3: TGCAGTGCTAGCGCTATCGGGACAGATACGCAGTATTTT.

The chain joins TRBV2 to TRBJ2-2, with 7 bases aligning to TRBD1. This CDR3 contains 15 residues. Germline CDR1 is SNHLY and CDR2 is FYNNEI. V was clipped by 4 bases and J by 0 bases; unmatched bases: 2. CDR3: CASSVQGANTGELFF. The CDR3 region has the DNA TGTGCCAGCAGTGTCCAGGGGGCGAACACCGGGGAGCTGTTTTTT. Combining the CDR3 with reference TRBV2 and TRBJ2-2 gives the whole variable domain EPEVTQTPSHQVTQMGQEVILRCVPISNHLYFYWYRQILGQKVEFLVSFYNNEISEKSEIFDDQFSVERPDGSNFTLKIRSTKLEDSAMYFCASSVQGANTGELFFGEGSRLTVL.